The T cell receptor beta chain under discussion was sequenced for a study of T cell responses to AZD1222 COVID-19 vaccine. Whole-study results and caveats: Donors were chiefly white British, with a greater number of females, and clonal diversity was perhaps underestimated. In all cases, repertoires were sampled only after the peak T cell response. Variant regions that are unmutated are reportedly the target of nearly half of spike-specific TCRs. Spike-specific TCR breadth and depth went up after people got two AZD1222 doses.

As to this clone: Its antigen is not known.

The V gene's germline CDR1 is MNHEY and CDR2 SMNVEV (reference sequence). The CDR3 is made up of 19 amino acids. V lost 9 bases and J lost 6; bases outside the gene matches: 23. Sequencing used immunoSEQ multiplex PCR; TCRdb keeps in-frame clones, though not all of them. The data hold 120,000 to 150,000 clones, with 85% to 95% observed a single time. This sample comprised peripheral blood, obtained 28 days after the second AZD1222 dose. This clonotype was obtained from an adult who received the AZD1222 COVID-19 vaccine. The rearrangement links TRBV27 to TRBJ1-4, with 9 nucleotides matching TRBD1. The CDR3 here is CARAIFGASGQGRDEKLFF. The CDR3 region has the DNA TGTGCCAGGGCTATCTTTGGCGCAAGTGGACAGGGGAGGGATGAAAAACTGTTTTTT.